This TCR beta chain was profiled in a study of blood T cell repertoires in COVID-19 (dated by TCRdb to the early 2020s). Context from the whole study: Samples covering the acute and convalescent phases of COVID-19 were provided by collaborators in the United States, Italy and Spain. The material from the prospective study consisted of cDNA or gDNA derived from T cells, B-cell-depleted T cells, or PBMCs. Subjects who had been exposed to COVID-19, were actively infected with it, or had recovered from it provided the deeply sampled blood TCRbeta repertoires that made up the dataset. A freely available public database, intended as a resource for researchers studying the immune response to SARS-CoV-2, is where the repertoires were released. Samples were obtained from the ongoing ImmuneRACE study (first 160 participants) and from about 1,300 subjects provided by 6 global collaborators. The sample metadata nearly always contained a de-identified subject ID, COVID-19 status, age in years and sex. Where available, HLA class I and class II types were obtained from metadata supplied by the sample provider rather than from assay-based typing. General study outcomes and caveats: Clinical and demographic metadata were provided uncurated, with the amount varying by source and participant.

This clone was detected once. This receptor's antigen is unknown. The record has no base qualities; no much larger clone is one base away. One collaborating source in Seattle enrolled patients while the patients were actively infected and followed the patients over time throughout the course of disease. The collaborating institutions used their own protocols to collect whole blood in K2EDTA tubes. For TCRbeta analysis, collaborator samples were shipped as frozen whole blood, as isolated PBMCs, or as DNA extracted from either sample type. The immunoSEQ Assay, a bias-controlled multiplex PCR, was used to amplify TCRbeta CDR3 regions from genomic DNA. As for the authors' bioinformatics: The number of nucleated cells in each sample was estimated from the amplification of reference gene primers within the assay. To quantify the absolute abundance of each unique TCRbeta CDR3 rearrangement, sequence reads were collapsed and filtered. For each sample, productive Simpson clonality was calculated by taking the square root of Simpson's diversity index across productive rearrangements. TCRdb re-hosts the immuneACCESS table, in-frame sequences only. Its copies lack some clones; in the studies checked, an unresolved V gene accounts for under half of them, and the cause for the rest is not known. V and J calls and clone size are copied from that table; D and trimming were computed from the DNA. The sample has about 170,000 clones on record, 70% to 90% of them singletons. Approximately 2.6% of the sample belongs to the ten largest clones.

V is cut back by 7 bases and J by 0 bases, with 10 bases in the junction unmatched. From the cysteine up to the phenylalanine, the CDR3 has a length of 15 residues. This entry keeps only the CDR3 DNA: 45 bases, framed from base 1. Via the germline V gene, CDR1 is SGHTS and CDR2 YDEGEE. Sequences were obtained from peripheral blood. The chain is assembled from TRBV5-8 and TRBJ2-7, with TRBD1 matching 7 junction bases. The receptor was derived from a woman aged 80 or over with COVID-19, enrolled during active disease. The nucleotide sequence is given as TGTGCCAGCCGCCTGAGGGGGCCGAGCTCCTACGAGCAGTACTTC. Its translation reads: CASRLRGPSSYEQYF.